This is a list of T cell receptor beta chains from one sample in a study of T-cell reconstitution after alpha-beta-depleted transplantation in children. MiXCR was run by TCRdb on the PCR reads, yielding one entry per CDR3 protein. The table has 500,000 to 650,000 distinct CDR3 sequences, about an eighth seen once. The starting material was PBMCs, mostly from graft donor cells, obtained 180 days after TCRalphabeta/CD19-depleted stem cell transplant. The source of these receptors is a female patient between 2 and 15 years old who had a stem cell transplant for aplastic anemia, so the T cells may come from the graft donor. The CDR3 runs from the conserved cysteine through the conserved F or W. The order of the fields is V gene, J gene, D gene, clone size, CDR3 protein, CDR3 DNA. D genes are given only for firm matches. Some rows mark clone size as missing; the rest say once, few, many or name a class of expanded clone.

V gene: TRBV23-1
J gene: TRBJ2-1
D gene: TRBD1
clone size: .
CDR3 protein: CASSQQQGNEQFF
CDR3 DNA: TGCGCCAGCAGTCAACAACAGGGGAATGAGCAGTTCTTC

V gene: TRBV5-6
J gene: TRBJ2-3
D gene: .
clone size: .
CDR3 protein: CASSEGTRPDTQYF
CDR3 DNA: TGTGCCAGCAGCGAAGGAACGCGTCCAGATACGCAGTATTTT

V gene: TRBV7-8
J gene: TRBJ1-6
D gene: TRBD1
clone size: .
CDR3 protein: CASSYFDRGASPLHF
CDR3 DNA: TGTGCCAGCAGTTATTTCGACAGGGGGGCTTCACCCCTCCACTTT

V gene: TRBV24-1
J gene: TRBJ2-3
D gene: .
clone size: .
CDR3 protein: CATSDPYSVADTQYF
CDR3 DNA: TGTGCCACCAGTGATCCGTACTCGGTAGCGGATACGCAGTATTTT

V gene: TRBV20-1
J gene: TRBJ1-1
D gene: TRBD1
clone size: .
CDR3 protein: CSANRGYTEAFF
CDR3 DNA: TGCAGTGCTAACAGGGGGTACACTGAAGCTTTCTTT

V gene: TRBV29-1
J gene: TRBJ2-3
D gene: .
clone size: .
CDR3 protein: CSVDGLRSTDTQYF
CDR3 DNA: TGCAGCGTTGATGGACTACGTAGCACAGATACGCAGTATTTT

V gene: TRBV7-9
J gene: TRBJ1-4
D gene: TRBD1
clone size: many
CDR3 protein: CASRQTGGGEKLFF
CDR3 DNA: TGTGCCAGCAGGCAGACAGGGGGCGGTGAAAAACTGTTTTTT

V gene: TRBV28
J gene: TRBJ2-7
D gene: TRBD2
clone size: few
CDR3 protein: CASRLRPGLAGGGGKYEQYF
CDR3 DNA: TGTGCCAGCAGACTAAGACCGGGACTAGCAGGCGGAGGGGGCAAGTACGAGCAGTACTTC

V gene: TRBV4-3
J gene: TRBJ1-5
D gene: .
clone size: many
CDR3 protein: CASSQEQGNQPQHF
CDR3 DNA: TGCGCCAGCAGCCAAGAACAGGGAAATCAGCCCCAGCATTTT

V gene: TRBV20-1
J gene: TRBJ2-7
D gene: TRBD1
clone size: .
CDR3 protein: CSATPGTAKYEQYF
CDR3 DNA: TGCAGTGCCACTCCCGGGACAGCAAAATACGAGCAGTACTTC

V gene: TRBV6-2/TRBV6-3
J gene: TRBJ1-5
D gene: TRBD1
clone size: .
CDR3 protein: CASSSTGKHNSNQPQHF
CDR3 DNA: TGTGCCAGCAGCTCGACAGGGAAACACAATAGCAATCAGCCCCAGCATTTT

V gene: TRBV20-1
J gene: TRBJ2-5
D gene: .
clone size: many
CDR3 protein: CSATSVSRQETQYF
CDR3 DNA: TGCAGTGCTACTAGCGTCTCCCGCCAAGAGACCCAGTACTTC

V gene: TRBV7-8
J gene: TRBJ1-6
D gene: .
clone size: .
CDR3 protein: CASSPQGLLSYNSPLHF
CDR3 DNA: TGTGCCAGCAGCCCCCAGGGTTTGCTCTCCTATAATTCACCCCTCCACTTT

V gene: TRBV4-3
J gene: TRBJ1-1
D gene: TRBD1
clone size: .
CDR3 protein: CASSHPPGQGLTAPAAFF
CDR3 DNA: TGCGCCAGCAGCCATCCACCGGGACAGGGGCTTACCGCCCCCGCAGCTTTCTTT

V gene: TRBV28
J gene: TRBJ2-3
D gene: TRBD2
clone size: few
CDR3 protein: CASSLAGGPWLTDTQYF
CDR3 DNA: TGTGCCAGCAGTTTAGCGGGAGGGCCCTGGCTTACAGATACGCAGTATTTT

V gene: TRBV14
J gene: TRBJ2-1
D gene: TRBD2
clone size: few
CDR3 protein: CASSHLPPVRLAGSYNEQFF
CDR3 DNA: TGTGCCAGCAGCCATCTCCCACCAGTTCGACTAGCGGGATCCTACAATGAGCAGTTCTTC

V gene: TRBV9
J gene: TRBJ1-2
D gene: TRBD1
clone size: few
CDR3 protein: CASRGVVRTGRNGYTF
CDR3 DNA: TGTGCCAGCCGGGGCGTAGTTCGGACAGGGAGGAATGGCTACACCTTC

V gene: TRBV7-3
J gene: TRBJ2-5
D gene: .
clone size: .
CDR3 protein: CASSSGLGPAGWGETQYF
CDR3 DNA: TGTGCCAGCAGCTCGGGACTCGGCCCAGCTGGATGGGGGGAGACCCAGTACTTC

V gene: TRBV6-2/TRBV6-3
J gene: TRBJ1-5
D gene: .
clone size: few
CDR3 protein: CASSPYEAANQPQHF
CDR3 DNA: TGTGCCAGCAGTCCTTACGAGGCCGCGAATCAGCCCCAGCATTTT

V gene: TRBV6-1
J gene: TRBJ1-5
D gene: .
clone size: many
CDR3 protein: CASRPNSNQPQHF
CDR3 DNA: TGTGCCAGCAGACCCAATAGCAATCAGCCCCAGCATTTT

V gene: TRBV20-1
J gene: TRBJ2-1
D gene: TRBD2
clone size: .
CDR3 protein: CSARAWTSSEEQFF
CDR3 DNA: TGCAGTGCTAGAGCATGGACTAGTTCGGAAGAGCAGTTCTTC

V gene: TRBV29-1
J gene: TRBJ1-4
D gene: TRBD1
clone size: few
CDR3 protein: CSAREDRGTTNEKLFF
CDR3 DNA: TGCAGCGCGAGGGAGGACAGGGGAACAACTAATGAAAAACTGTTTTTT

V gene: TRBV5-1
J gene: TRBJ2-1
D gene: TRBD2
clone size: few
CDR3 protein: CASSFPSGSVYEQFF
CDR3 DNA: TGCGCCAGCAGCTTTCCCAGCGGGAGTGTCTATGAGCAGTTCTTC

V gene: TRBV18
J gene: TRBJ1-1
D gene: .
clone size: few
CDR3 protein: CASSPIDEQNTEAFF
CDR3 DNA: TGTGCCAGCTCACCTATTGACGAGCAGAACACTGAAGCTTTCTTT

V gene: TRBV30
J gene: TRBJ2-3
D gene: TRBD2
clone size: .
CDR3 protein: CALAGGATDTQYF
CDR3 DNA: TGTGCCTTAGCGGGAGGGGCCACAGATACGCAGTATTTT

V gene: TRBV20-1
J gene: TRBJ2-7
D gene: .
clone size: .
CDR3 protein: CSASPGPTYEQYF
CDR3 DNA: TGCAGTGCTAGTCCGGGACCTACCTACGAGCAGTACTTC

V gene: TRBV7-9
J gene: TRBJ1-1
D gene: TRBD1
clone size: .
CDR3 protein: CASRRTGSTEAFF
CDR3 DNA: TGTGCCAGCAGACGGACAGGGAGTACTGAAGCTTTCTTT

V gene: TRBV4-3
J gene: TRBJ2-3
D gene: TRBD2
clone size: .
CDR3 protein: CASSQEFWTSGIVTDTQYF
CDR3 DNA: TGCGCCAGCAGCCAAGAATTTTGGACTAGCGGGATAGTCACAGATACGCAGTATTTT

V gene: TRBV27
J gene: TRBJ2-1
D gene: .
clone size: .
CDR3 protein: CASSSGTTSSEHFF
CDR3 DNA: TGTGCCAGCAGTTCCGGGACAACTTCTTCCGAGCATTTCTTC

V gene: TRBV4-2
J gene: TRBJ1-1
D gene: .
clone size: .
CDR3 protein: CASSPSGARPNTEAFF
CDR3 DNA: TGTGCCAGCAGCCCATCCGGGGCCCGACCCAACACTGAAGCTTTCTTT

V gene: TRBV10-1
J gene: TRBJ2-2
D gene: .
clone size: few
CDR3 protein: CASSLTQLNTGELFF
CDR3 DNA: TGCGCCAGCAGTTTGACCCAGCTGAACACCGGGGAGCTGTTTTTT

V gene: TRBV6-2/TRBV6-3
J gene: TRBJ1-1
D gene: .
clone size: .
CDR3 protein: CASSYSEKDPENTEAFF
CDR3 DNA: TGTGCCAGCAGTTACTCGGAAAAGGACCCAGAGAACACTGAAGCTTTCTTT